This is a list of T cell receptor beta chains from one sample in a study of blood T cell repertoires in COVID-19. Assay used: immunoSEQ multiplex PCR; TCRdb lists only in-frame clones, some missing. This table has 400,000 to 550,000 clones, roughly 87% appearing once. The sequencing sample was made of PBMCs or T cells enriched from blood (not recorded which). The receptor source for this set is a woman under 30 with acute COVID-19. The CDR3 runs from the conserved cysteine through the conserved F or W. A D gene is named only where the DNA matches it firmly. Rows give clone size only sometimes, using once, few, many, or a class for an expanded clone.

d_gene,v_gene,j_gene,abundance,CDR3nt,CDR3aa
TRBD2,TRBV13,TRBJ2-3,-,TGTGCCAGCAGCTCGACTAGCGGGGCGTCAGATACGCAGTATTTT,CASSSTSGASDTQYF
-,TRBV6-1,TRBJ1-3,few,TGTGCCAGCAGAGAAAATTACGGGAGGGGGGCGCAAGGAAACACCATATATTTT,CASRENYGRGAQGNTIYF
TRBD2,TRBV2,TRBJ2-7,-,TGTGCCAGCACTATTGGACTAGCGGGAACCTACGAGCAGTACTTC,CASTIGLAGTYEQYF
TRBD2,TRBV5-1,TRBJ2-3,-,TGCGCCAGCACCAACCTAGCGGGGCCCCCGGATACGCAGTATTTT,CASTNLAGPPDTQYF
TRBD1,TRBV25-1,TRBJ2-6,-,TGTGCCAGCAGCCCGGGACAGGGAAGAACTGGGGCCAACGTCCTGACTTTC,CASSPGQGRTGANVLTF
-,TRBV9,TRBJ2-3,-,TGTGCCAGTCGCCCCGGTTTCAGGGATTTT,CASRPGFRDF
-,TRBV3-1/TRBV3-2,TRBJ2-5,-,TGTGCCAGCAGCCAAGCATCTTTTTCTGAGTGGGAGACCCAGTACTTC,CASSQASFSEWETQYF
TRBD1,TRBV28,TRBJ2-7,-,TGTGCCAGCAGTTTAACAGGGGAATACCACGAGCAGTACTTC,CASSLTGEYHEQYF
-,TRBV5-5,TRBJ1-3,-,TGTGCCAGCAGCTTCGGTAACACCATATATTTT,CASSFGNTIYF
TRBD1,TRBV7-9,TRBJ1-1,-,TGTGCCAGCAGCCCCTGGGACAGTTTGAACACTGAAGCTTTCTTT,CASSPWDSLNTEAFF
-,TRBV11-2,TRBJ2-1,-,TGTGCCAGCAGCTTAGGCCGGGCGGGGGAGCAGTTCTTC,CASSLGRAGEQFF
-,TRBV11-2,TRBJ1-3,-,TGTGCCAGCAGGTTCGGGGGTCATCAAAGTACCATATATTTT,CASRFGGHQSTIYF
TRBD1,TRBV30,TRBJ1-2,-,TGTGCCTGGGGAGGACAGGGGGCGTCCTTTGGCGATGGCTACACCTTC,CAWGGQGASFGDGYTF
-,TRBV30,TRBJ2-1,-,TGTGCCTGGAGTGTATCCGGGCGGGTCGGCAATGAGCAGTTCTTC,CAWSVSGRVGNEQFF
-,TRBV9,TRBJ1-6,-,TGTGCCAGCAGCGAGGGGGACTATAATTCACCCCTCCACTTT,CASSEGDYNSPLHF
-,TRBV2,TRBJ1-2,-,TGTGCCAGCAGTCCGGACAGTCGCTTCTATGGCTACACCTTC,CASSPDSRFYGYTF
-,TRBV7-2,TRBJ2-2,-,TGTGCCAGCAGTGCCTGGCGGGGTTACAACACCGGGGAGCTGTTTTTT,CASSAWRGYNTGELFF
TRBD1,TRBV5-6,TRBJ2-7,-,TGTGCCAGCACCCAGGATTCGATCGGGACAGGGCTTTTCTACGAGCAGTACTTC,CASTQDSIGTGLFYEQYF
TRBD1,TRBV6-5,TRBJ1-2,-,TGTGCCAGCAGGCAGGGGGCAGGCTATGGCTACACCTTC,CASRQGAGYGYTF
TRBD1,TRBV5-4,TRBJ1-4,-,TGTGCCAGCAGCTCGGGACAGCCGAATGAAAAACTGTTTTTT,CASSSGQPNEKLFF
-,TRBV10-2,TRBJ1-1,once,TGCGCCAGCAGTCAGGGAAGGCACACTGAAGCTTTCTTT,CASSQGRHTEAFF
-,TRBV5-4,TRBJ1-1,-,TGTGCCAGCAGCTTGACAGGGCAGGATGCTTTCTTT,CASSLTGQDAFF
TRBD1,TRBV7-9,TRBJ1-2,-,TGTGCCAGCAGCTTAGTCGGGACAGGGGGCTACACCTTC,CASSLVGTGGYTF
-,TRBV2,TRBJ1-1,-,TGTGCCAGCAGTGAATCGGGGGACGGATTGTATGGCACTGAAGCTTTCTTT,CASSESGDGLYGTEAFF
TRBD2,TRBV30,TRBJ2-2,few,TGTGCCTGGAAGAGGGAGGGCGCGAACACCGGGGAGCTGTTTTTT,CAWKREGANTGELFF
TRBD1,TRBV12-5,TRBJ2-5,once,TGTGCTAGTGGTTTGGTACTGCCGGACAGGGGTAAGGAGACCCAGTACTTC,CASGLVLPDRGKETQYF
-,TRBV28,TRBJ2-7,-,TGTGCCAGCAGTTCTACGGGGATCCACGAGCAGTACTTC,CASSSTGIHEQYF
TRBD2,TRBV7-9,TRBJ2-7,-,TGTGCCAGCAGCCAAACTAGCGGGGTAACCTACGAGCAGTACTTC,CASSQTSGVTYEQYF
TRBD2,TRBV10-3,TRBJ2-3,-,TGTGCCATCAGCGTAGCGGGTAGCACAGATACGCAGTATTTT,CAISVAGSTDTQYF
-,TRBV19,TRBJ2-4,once,TGTGCCAGTAGTATCCCGAGGGGGGCCAAAAACATTCAGTACTTC,CASSIPRGAKNIQYF
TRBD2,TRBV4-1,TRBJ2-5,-,TGCGCCAGCAGCCAAGACCACCCGACTGCGGGAGGACCAAGGGCGGCCCAGTACTTC,CASSQDHPTAGGPRAAQYF
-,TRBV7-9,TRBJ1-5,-,TGTGCCAGCAGCTTAGGCGGCAGTGCCGATCAGCCCCAGCATTTT,CASSLGGSADQPQHF
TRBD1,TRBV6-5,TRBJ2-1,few,TGTGCCACCAGGGGGCGGTCCTACAATGAGCAGTTCTTC,CATRGRSYNEQFF
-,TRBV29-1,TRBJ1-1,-,TGCAGCGCCGAACGGGGGGGTCGGACTGAAGCTTTCTTT,CSAERGGRTEAFF
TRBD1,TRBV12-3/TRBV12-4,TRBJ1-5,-,TGTGCCAGCAACCGACAGGGGAATCAGCCCCAGCATTTT,CASNRQGNQPQHF
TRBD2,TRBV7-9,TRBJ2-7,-,TGTGCCAGCAGCTTAGGCCGACTAGCGGGAACCGAGCAGTACTTC,CASSLGRLAGTEQYF
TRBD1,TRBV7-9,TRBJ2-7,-,TGTGCCAGCAGCTCATGGGACAGTCGGAGCTCCTACGAGCAGTACTTC,CASSSWDSRSSYEQYF
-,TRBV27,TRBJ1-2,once,TGTGCCAGCAAAAGGACACTGAACTATGGCTACACCTTC,CASKRTLNYGYTF
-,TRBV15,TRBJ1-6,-,TGTGCCACCAGCAGAGATAATAGCTATAATTCACCCCTCCACTTT,CATSRDNSYNSPLHF
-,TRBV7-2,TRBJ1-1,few,TGTGCCAGCAGCGCCGAACGGGAGAACACTGAAGCTTTCTTT,CASSAERENTEAFF
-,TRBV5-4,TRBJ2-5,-,TGTGCCAGCAGCTTGCTCTCTTCACAGTCGAAGACCCAGTACTTC,CASSLLSSQSKTQYF
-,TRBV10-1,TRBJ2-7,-,TGCGCCAGCAGTGAAGGGGACGAGCAGTACTTC,CASSEGDEQYF
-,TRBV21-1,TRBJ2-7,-,TGTGCCAGCAGCAAAGATCCCAGGTACCACTCCTACGAGCAGTACTTC,CASSKDPRYHSYEQYF
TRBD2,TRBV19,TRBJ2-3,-,TGTGCCAGTAGTATGGGACTAGCGGGAACAGATACGCAGTATTTT,CASSMGLAGTDTQYF
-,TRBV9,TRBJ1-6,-,TGTGCCAGCAGTGCTGACATCTCCTATAATTCACCCCTCCACTTT,CASSADISYNSPLHF